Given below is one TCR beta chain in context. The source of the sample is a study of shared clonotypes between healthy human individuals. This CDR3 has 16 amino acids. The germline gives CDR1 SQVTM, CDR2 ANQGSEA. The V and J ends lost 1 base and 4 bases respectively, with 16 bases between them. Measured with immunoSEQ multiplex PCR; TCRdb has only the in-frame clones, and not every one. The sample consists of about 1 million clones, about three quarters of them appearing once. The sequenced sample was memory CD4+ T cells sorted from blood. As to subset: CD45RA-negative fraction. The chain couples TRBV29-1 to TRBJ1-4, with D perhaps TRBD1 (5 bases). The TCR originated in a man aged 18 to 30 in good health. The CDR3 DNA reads TGCAGCGTTGAAGTGGGTTCAGGGAGGATTAATGAAAAACTGTTTTTT. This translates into CSVEVGSGRINEKLFF.